This T cell receptor beta chain was observed in a study of T-cell reconstitution after alpha-beta-depleted transplantation in children. As it was prepared, the TCRbeta library received unique molecular identifiers. TCRdb fed the PCR reads into MiXCR, producing one record per CDR3 protein. The sample carries hundreds of thousands of distinct CDR3 sequences, approximately 10% recorded once. Overall study findings and caveats: About two months after transplant, alpha-beta T cells reportedly came from several hundred expanded graft clones. T cells produced anew were the main source of T-cell counts and diversity one year after transplant. Surviving recipient T cells and thymic progenitors produced the high day-60 TCRbeta diversity seen in some patients.

This clonotype has a count of ten or more. Antigen: not known. This clonotype was sampled from a child aged 2 to 15 with inherited bone marrow failure, due to receive a stem cell transplant. Specimen: PBMCs, collected before TCRalphabeta/CD19-depleted stem cell transplant.

The DNA for the CDR3 is TGTGCCAGCAGTCCTCGGGGGGGTGAGCAGTTCTTC. This translates into CASSPRGGEQFF. The chain has TRBV27 and TRBJ2-1; 8 bases fit TRBD2. The V gene's germline CDR1 is MNHEY and CDR2 SMNVEV (reference sequence). The CDR3 has 12 amino acids. Germline trimming cut 5 bases from V and 9 bases from J; bases unmatched to any gene: 3.